This TCR beta chain derives from a study of monozygotic twins with inflammatory bowel disease. Study results and limitations: It was not supported that a single strong signal or clonotype was associated with IBD. By inverse Simpson index, TCRbeta diversity was lower in IBD patients than in healthy co-twins.

UMIs bearing a 6-nucleotide sample barcode were added through template switching. With the 5' RACE reads reprocessed, TCRdb shows one record per CDR3 protein and no DNA. Listed are 80,000 or so distinct CDR3 sequences; approximately 7% falls within the top ten. As regards this clonotype: The antigen remains unidentified.

Blood, under 3 ml, was drawn per donor. The CDR3 sequence is 13 residues long. CDR1 and CDR2 from the germline V gene are SEHNR and FQNEAQ (reference sequence). The sequenced material came from blood. This clonotype originated in a human donor with ulcerative colitis or Crohn's disease, or a healthy co-twin of an affected twin (not recorded which). The rearrangement links TRBV7-9 to TRBJ1-1. CDR3: CASSSSRWTEAFF. Based on the CDR3 plus reference TRBV7-9 and TRBJ1-1, the full variable domain is DTGVSQNPRHKITKRGQNVTFRCDPISEHNRLYWYRQTLGQGPEFLTYFQNEAQLEKSRLLSDRFSAERPKGSFSTLEIQRTEQGDSAMYLCASSSSRWTEAFFGQGTRLTVV.